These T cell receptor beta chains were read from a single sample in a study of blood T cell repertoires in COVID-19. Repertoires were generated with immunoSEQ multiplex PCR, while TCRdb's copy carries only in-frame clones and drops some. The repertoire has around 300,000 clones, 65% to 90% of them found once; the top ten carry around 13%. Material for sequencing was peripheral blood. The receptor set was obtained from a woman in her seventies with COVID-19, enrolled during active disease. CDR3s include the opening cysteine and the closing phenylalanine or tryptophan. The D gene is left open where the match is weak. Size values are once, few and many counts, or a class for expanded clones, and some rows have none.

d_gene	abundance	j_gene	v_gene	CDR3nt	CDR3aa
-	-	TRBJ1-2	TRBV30	TGTGCCTGGAGTTCCGGAGCTAACTATGGCTACACCTTC	CAWSSGANYGYTF
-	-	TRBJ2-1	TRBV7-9	TGTGCCAGCAGCTGGACAGTTCAAGAGCAGTTCTTC	CASSWTVQEQFF
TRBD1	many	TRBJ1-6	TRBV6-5	TGTGCCAGCAGTTACTCGCGACAGGGGGCTAATTCACCCCTCCACTTT	CASSYSRQGANSPLHF
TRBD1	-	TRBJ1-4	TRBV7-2	TGTGCCAGCAGCGTAGGGACAGGGAGAGGGGAAAAACTGTTTTTT	CASSVGTGRGEKLFF
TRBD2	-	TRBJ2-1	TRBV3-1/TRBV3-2	TGTGCCAGCAGCCAAGATGGACTAGGTAAAATTGAGCAGTTCTTC	CASSQDGLGKIEQFF
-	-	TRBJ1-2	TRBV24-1	TGTGCCACCAGTGACTTCCTCAGACTTGCTGTCGATGGCTACACCTTC	CATSDFLRLAVDGYTF
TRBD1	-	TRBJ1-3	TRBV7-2	TGTGCCAGCAGCTTAGCAGGGGACAGCTCTGGAAACACCATATATTTT	CASSLAGDSSGNTIYF
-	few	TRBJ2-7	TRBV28	TGTGCCAGCAGTTACTCATACGAGCAGTACTTC	CASSYSYEQYF
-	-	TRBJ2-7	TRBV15	TGTGCCACCAGCAGAGATACTGGGCTTCGGGAGCAGTACTTC	CATSRDTGLREQYF
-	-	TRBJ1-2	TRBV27	TGTGCCAGCAGTTTATCGTGGAGCAACTATGGCTACACCTTC	CASSLSWSNYGYTF
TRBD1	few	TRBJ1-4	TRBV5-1	TGCGCCAGCAGCTTACAGGGGGCCTCGGGTGAAAAACTGTTTTTT	CASSLQGASGEKLFF
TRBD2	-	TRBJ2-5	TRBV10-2	TGCGCCAGTACGACTAGCGGGGGGGGAGAGACCCAGTACTTC	CASTTSGGGETQYF
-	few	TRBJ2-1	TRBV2	TGTGCCAGCAGTGTTCAGGCGGGTCCCAATGAGCAGTTCTTC	CASSVQAGPNEQFF
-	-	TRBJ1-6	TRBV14	TGTGCCAGCAGCCAGGGGGCCTCACCCCTCCACTTT	CASSQGASPLHF
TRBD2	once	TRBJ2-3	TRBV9	TGTGCCAGCAGCGCCCGAAGCGGGGGGGCCGCAGATACGCAGTATTTT	CASSARSGGAADTQYF
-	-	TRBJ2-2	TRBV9	TGTGCCAGCAGCGTGCAGGGGGGTTCGAACACCGGGGAGCTGTTTTTT	CASSVQGGSNTGELFF
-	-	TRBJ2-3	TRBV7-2	TGTGCCAGCAGCTTAGGACAGTTCACAGATACGCAGTATTTT	CASSLGQFTDTQYF
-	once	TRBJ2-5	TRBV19	TGTGCCACCGGGAGAGGGTGGCCATCAGAAGAGACCCAGTACTTC	CATGRGWPSEETQYF
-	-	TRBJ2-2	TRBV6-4	TGTGCCAGCAGTGACGGGACGGGAGCGACCGGGGAGCTGTTTTTT	CASSDGTGATGELFF
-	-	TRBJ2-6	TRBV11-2	TGTGCCAGCAGCTTAGGGAGCTCTGGGGCCAACGTCCTGACTTTC	CASSLGSSGANVLTF
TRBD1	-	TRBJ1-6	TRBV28	TGTGCCAGCAAACGGACAGGGGTTTTCCATAATTCACCCCTCCACTTT	CASKRTGVFHNSPLHF
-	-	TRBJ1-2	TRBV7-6	TGTGCCAGCAGCTTAAGTCGGGGGGCCTTTGGTGGCTACACCTTC	CASSLSRGAFGGYTF
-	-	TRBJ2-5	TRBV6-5	TGTGCCAGCAGTTACTCGGTAGTCCAAGAGACCCAGTACTTC	CASSYSVVQETQYF
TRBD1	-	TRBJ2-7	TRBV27	TGTGCCAGCAGTCCCTTGACAGGGGGGGACGAGCAGTACTTC	CASSPLTGGDEQYF
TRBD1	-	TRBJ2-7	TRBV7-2	TGTGCCAGCAGTTCCGACAGGGGGGCCTACGAGCAGTACTTC	CASSSDRGAYEQYF
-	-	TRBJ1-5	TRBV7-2	TGTGCCAGCAGCTTATACAGCTCAAATCAGCCCCAGCATTTT	CASSLYSSNQPQHF
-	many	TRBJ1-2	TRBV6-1	TGTGCCAGCAGTGAAGCGCAAAGGGGCCATGGCTACACCTTC	CASSEAQRGHGYTF
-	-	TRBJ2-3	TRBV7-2	TGTGCCAGCAGCGTTCTAAAGGAGTATACGCAGTATTTT	CASSVLKEYTQYF
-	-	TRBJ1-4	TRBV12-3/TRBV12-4	TGTGCCAGCAGTTTCGGTGAAAAACTGTTTTTT	CASSFGEKLFF
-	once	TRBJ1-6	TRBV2	TGTGCCAGCAGTGAAGCGCCCAACCACGGAGGACCCCTCCACTTT	CASSEAPNHGGPLHF
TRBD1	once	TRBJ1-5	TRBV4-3	TGCGCCAGCAGCCAGTACCGGGACAGGGGGTTCAATCAGCCCCAGCATTTT	CASSQYRDRGFNQPQHF
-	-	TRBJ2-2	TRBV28	TGTGCCAGCAGTTATAGGGGGATGAACACCGGGGAGCTGTTTTTT	CASSYRGMNTGELFF
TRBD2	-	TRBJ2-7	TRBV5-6	TGTGCCAGCACCTCTAGCGGGGGTTCCTCCTACGAGCAGTACTTC	CASTSSGGSSYEQYF
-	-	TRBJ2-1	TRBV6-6	TGTGCCAGCAGCCCCTCAGTTGAGCAGTTCTTC	CASSPSVEQFF
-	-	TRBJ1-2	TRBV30	TGTGCCTGGAGTAACCCGGGAAATAACTATGGCTACACCTTC	CAWSNPGNNYGYTF
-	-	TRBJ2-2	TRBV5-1	TGCGCCAGCAGCTTGACAGGAGAGAACACCGGGGAGCTGTTTTTT	CASSLTGENTGELFF
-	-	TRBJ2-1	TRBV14	TGTGCCAGCAGCCGGGGACGGGGGTATGAGCAGTTCTTC	CASSRGRGYEQFF